This TCR beta chain was retrieved from a study of blood T cell repertoires in COVID-19. Repertoires were generated with immunoSEQ multiplex PCR, while TCRdb's copy carries only in-frame clones and drops some. The table lists around 62,000 clones, approximately 90% of them singletons. The sequenced sample consisted of PBMCs or T cells enriched from blood (not recorded which). This receptor was obtained from a woman in her 40s who had recovered from COVID-19.

This chain's CDR3 is CASSQGDYGYTF. DNA of the CDR3: TGTGCCAGCAGCCAGGGTGACTATGGCTACACCTTC. This chain uses TRBV5-4 with TRBJ1-2, with D tentatively TRBD1 (5 bases). Germline V gene lookup returns CDR1 SGHNT and CDR2 YYREEE (reference sequence). Trimming left V 4 bases short and J 3 bases short, with 7 bases between. The CDR3 runs 12 residues.